These 10 T cell receptor beta chains were all obtained from the same sample, sequenced in a study of monozygotic twins with inflammatory bowel disease. TCRdb reprocessed the 5' RACE reads; each CDR3 protein has one entry and no DNA is given. The table lists roughly 150,000 distinct CDR3 sequences. The sample taken for sequencing was blood. These receptors were obtained from a human donor with ulcerative colitis or Crohn's disease, or a healthy co-twin of an affected twin (not recorded which).

The CDR3 spells CASSPGTSGFDEQFF. The chain uses TRBV11-3 and TRBJ2-1; TCRdb's D call, TRBD2, is unchecked because there is no DNA. The CDR3 is 15 amino acids. The germline gives CDR1 SGHNT, CDR2 YENEEA.

The chain is built from TRBV5-5 and TRBJ2-7. CDR3 size: 15 residues. The V gene's germline CDR1 is SGHKS and CDR2 YYEKEE (reference sequence). The CDR3 reads CASSLVGSPSYEQYF.

The chain links TRBV18 to TRBJ1-6. The CDR3 contains 14 residues. Germline CDR1 and CDR2: KGHSH and LQKENI. CDR3 amino acids: CASSEGRRDSPLHF.

The V call is TRBV7-6, the J call TRBJ2-7; TCRdb calls TRBD2, which cannot be checked without DNA. The CDR3 extends over 13 amino acids. Germline lookup yields CDR1 SGHVS and CDR2 FNYEAQ. The CDR3 loop is CASSLGVAYEQYF. The full variable domain, its missing parts supplied by reference TRBV7-6 and TRBJ2-7, is GAGVSQSPRYKVTKRGQDVALRCDPISGHVSLYWYRQALGQGPEFLTYFNYEAQQDKSGLPNDRFSAERPEGSISTLTIQRTEQRDSAMYRCASSLGVAYEQYFGPGTRLTVT.

The genes are TRBV20-1 and TRBJ2-7; TCRdb gives TRBD1 as the D gene, but with no DNA this cannot be confirmed. CDR3 length equals 11 residues. Germline CDR1 DFQATT, CDR2 SNEGSKA (reference sequence). The CDR3 reads CSARYRGEQYF.

The chain uses TRBV6-1 and TRBJ1-2. The CDR3 has 14 residues. Per germline, CDR1 MNHNS and CDR2 SASEGT. The chain's CDR3 is CASTMNVAGSGYTF.

The chain has TRBV2 and TRBJ2-2. The length of the CDR3 is 13 residues. Germline-derived CDR1 and CDR2 are SNHLY and FYNNEI. The CDR3 region is CASSITNTGELFF.

The chain has TRBV28 and TRBJ1-1; TCRdb names TRBD1, which stays unverified in the absence of DNA. The CDR3 spans 14 residues. CDR1 MDHEN and CDR2 SYDVKM come from the germline V gene. CDR3 amino acids: CASRGPVLNTEAFF.

The V gene is TRBV20-1, the J gene TRBJ2-1; TCRdb's D gene call, TRBD2, goes unchecked for lack of DNA. CDR3 length: 16 amino acids. The V gene's germline CDR1 is DFQATT and CDR2 SNEGSKA (reference sequence). The CDR3 region is CSAKRGGNSRDNEQFF.

The rearrangement joins TRBV20-1 to TRBJ2-1; the D gene TCRdb calls, TRBD1, cannot be checked with no DNA. This CDR3 spans 15 amino acids. CDR1 and CDR2 from the germline V gene are DFQATT and SNEGSKA (reference sequence). Here the CDR3 reads CSAAGTGTGTNEQFF.